The clone carrying this T cell receptor beta chain was detected a few times. Antigen: not known. This specimen includes other DNA sequences encoding the same CDR3. Reverse transcription of all isolated RNA meant that expressed TCRB transcripts were sequenced. TCRdb's copy holds only in-frame clones and misses some; the assay was immunoSEQ multiplex PCR. The data hold 300,000 to 450,000 clones, with around a tenth observed a single time. Isolation of CD4+ naive, central memory, regulatory and stem cell-like memory cells was achieved by sorting via CD45RO/CCR7/CD25/CD127/CD95/CD27. Sorted populations all had greater than 95% purity. These data belong to a study of beta chain features in type 1 diabetes. Study context: Age, gender and cell yields were alike across patients and healthy donors.

Study-level points and caveats: VDJ junctions from patients with type 1 diabetes contained fewer insertions and more deletions. Type 1 diabetes patients showed a moderate but significant shortening of TCRB CDR3s in all four CD4+ subsets.

The origin of this receptor is a man between 25 and 39 years old with type 1 diabetes. Sequenced sample: central memory CD4+ T cells from blood.

DNA of the CDR3: TGCAGCGTGACGGGGCCAGGGGGGTCGGCAGATACGCAGTATTTT. This sequence encodes CSVTGPGGSADTQYF. This chain uses TRBV29-1 with TRBJ2-3, with D possibly matching TRBD1 (7 bases). The CDR3 has 15 amino acids. The V gene lost 6 bases and the J gene lost 4 bases, with 20 bases spanning the gap. CDR1 is SQVTM and CDR2 is ANQGSEA in the germline V gene.